One TCR beta chain is described in this entry. Its antigen remains unknown. Blood replicates held 0.5 ug DNA, tumor or normal breast roughly 1.5 ug, two each. Sequencing was performed with immunoSEQ multiplex PCR; in TCRdb, only in-frame clones are kept and a portion is missing. The table records nearly 70,000 clones, approximately 80% of them present only once. The source of the sample is a study of early stage breast cancer tumors. For the study at large: Approximately 10-fold was the mean read coverage per sample. General study findings and limits: Compared with adjacent normal breast tissue, tumors showed 2 to 3-fold greater T cell density and higher clonality. Most shared enriched TCRB sequences were commonly generated ones.

This CDR3 has 15 residues. Germline V CDR1 and CDR2: MNHEY, SVGAGI. Trimming took off 0 bases at V and 1 base at J, with 9 bases between the two ends. The chain carries TRBV6-5 and TRBJ1-1; D is unresolved. The receptor was isolated from a person between 35 and 49 years old with breast cancer. What was sequenced was blood. The CDR3 nucleotides are TGTGCCAGCAGTTACTCTGCAACGGAGAACACTGAAGCTTTCTTT. Amino acids: CASSYSATENTEAFF.